The 23 T cell receptor beta chains below all came from one sample that was sequenced in a study of identical twins. TCRdb independently ran MiXCR on the 5' RACE reads; one entry per CDR3 protein. The data show 450,000 or so distinct CDR3 sequences, less than 20% seen once. The source material was naive T cells sorted from blood. These receptors all stem from a man aged 45 to 65 in good health.

This clonotype occurred many times. The chain combines TRBV6-2 or TRBV6-3 with TRBJ2-2; no definite D call. Germline V gives CDR1 MNHEY, CDR2 SVGEGT. There are 12 residues in the CDR3. Trimming cost V 3 bases and J 12 bases, with 11 bases left between them. CDR3 DNA: TGTGCCAGCAGTTATGGTCCAGGTCAGCTGTTTTTT. Translating gives CASSYGPGQLFF.

The rearrangement links TRBV20-1 to TRBJ2-5; 12 bases fit TRBD1. CDR1 is DFQATT and CDR2 is SNEGSKA in the germline V gene (reference sequence). V was clipped by 5 bases and J by 4 bases; unmatched bases: 11. The CDR3 has 16 amino acids. CDR3 amino acids: CSAVALGQGASETQYF. Here the CDR3 DNA reads TGCAGTGCTGTGGCCCTGGGACAGGGGGCCTCAGAGACCCAGTACTTC.

This clonotype appeared a few times. V usage is TRBV15 and J usage is TRBJ1-1; D may be TRBD1 (5 bases). The CDR3 is 17 amino acids. Deletions cut 5 bases from V and 1 base from J, with 20 bases between. CDR1 is LNHNV, CDR2 YYDKDF, per germline (reference sequence). The CDR3 DNA reads TGTGCCACCAGCCTCGGGGGTTCGTGGGCCAAGAACACTGAAGCTTTCTTT. It encodes CATSLGGSWAKNTEAFF.

The chain combines TRBV10-3 with TRBJ2-1; no clear D. The CDR3 has 13 amino acids. Looked up from germline, CDR1 is ENHRY and CDR2 is SYGVKD. Trimming took 1 base from V and 10 from J, leaving 11 bases between them. The CDR3 sequence is CAISELELGEQFF. CDR3 sequence (DNA): TGTGCCATCAGTGAGTTGGAGCTAGGGGAGCAGTTCTTC.

The chain carries TRBV6-5 and TRBJ2-1; weak D call: TRBD1 (7 bases). Between the trimmed V and J ends, which lost 1 base and 8 bases, there was a span of 15 bases. The CDR3 is 15 amino acids. Germline lookup yields CDR1 MNHEY and CDR2 SVGAGI. The CDR3 DNA sequence: TGTGCCAGCAGTTACTTGGGGCAGGGGGGAGATGAGCAGTTCTTC. Translation gives CASSYLGQGGDEQFF.

This clonotype was seen at least ten times. This chain links TRBV20-1 with TRBJ2-3; TRBD1 is a possible D gene (6 bases). Between the trimmed V and J ends, which lost 4 bases and 4 bases, there was a span of 21 bases. The CDR3 is 16 amino acids. CDR1 DFQATT and CDR2 SNEGSKA come from the germline V gene (reference sequence). DNA for the CDR3: TGCAGTGCTAACAGGGTCCGGGAAGGAATTGCAGATACGCAGTATTTT. It translates to CSANRVREGIADTQYF.

The chain combines TRBV25-1 with TRBJ2-2; D possibly matches TRBD1 or TRBD2 (6 bases each). Germline V gene data show CDR1 as MGHDK and CDR2 as SYGVNS. Trimming removed 2 bases from V and 10 bases from J, with 20 bases in between. This CDR3 is built from 16 residues. The CDR3: CASSEEWRGRGQELFF. CDR3 nucleotides: TGTGCCAGCAGTGAAGAATGGCGGGGAAGGGGACAGGAGCTGTTTTTT.

The chain employs TRBV2 and TRBJ2-7; D gene uncertain. CDR1 SNHLY and CDR2 FYNNEI come from the germline V gene. V lost 1 base, J lost 3 bases, and 7 bases lay in between. The CDR3 spans 13 residues. This CDR3 reads CASSEGLYYEQYF. For the CDR3, the DNA is TGTGCCAGCAGTGAAGGGTTGTACTACGAGCAGTACTTC.

This clonotype was seen many times. The rearrangement uses TRBV28 and TRBJ2-1, with D tentatively TRBD1 or TRBD2 (5 bases each). This CDR3 has 14 residues. Deletions cut 5 bases from V and 5 bases from J, with 13 bases between. Germline V lookup: CDR1 MDHEN, CDR2 SYDVKM. The CDR3 reads CASSPWGSNNEQFF. CDR3 DNA: TGTGCCAGCAGTCCATGGGGGAGTAACAATGAGCAGTTCTTC.

In this sample, this clonotype turned up many times. The genes are TRBV5-1 and TRBJ2-6; tentative D call: TRBD2 (5 bases). The germline CDR1 and CDR2 sequences are SGHRS and YFSETQ. CDR3 length: 16 amino acids. V was clipped by 0 bases and J by 4 bases, with 11 bases between them. The CDR3 nucleotides read TGCGCCAGCAGCTTGGGCGGGCTTTCGGGGGCCAACGTCCTGACTTTC. Its protein product is CASSLGGLSGANVLTF.

Details on this clonotype: Because the CDR3 is missing its conserved closing phenylalanine or tryptophan, this is likely a read error. This rearrangement joins TRBV12-3 or TRBV12-4 to TRBJ2-3; D might be TRBD2 (6 bases). The CDR3 extends over 14 amino acids. The V gene lost 3 bases and the J gene lost 1 base, with 8 bases spanning the gap. The CDR3 DNA follows: TGTGCCAGCAGTTTGACGGGGGGCACAGATACGCAGTATTCT. Protein: CASSLTGGTDTQYS.

About this clonotype itself: Being one base from a much bigger clone, this may be a read error. The V and J genes are TRBV30 and TRBJ2-7; tentative D call: TRBD2 (7 bases). Germline CDR1 is GTSNPN and CDR2 is SVGIG (reference sequence). The CDR3 covers 15 residues. CDR3 in amino acids: CAWSVRGGLAYEQCF. The CDR3 DNA is TGTGCCTGGAGTGTACGCGGGGGCCTCGCCTACGAGCAGTGCTTC.

The rearrangement links TRBV9 to TRBJ2-3; 8 positions match TRBD2. CDR1 SGDLS and CDR2 YYNGEE come from the germline V gene. The CDR3 has 16 residues. Trimming removed 0 bases from V and 2 bases from J; junction bases left unmatched: 5. CDR3 DNA sequence: TGTGCCAGCAGCGTAGTCGGCGGGAGGCTCACAGATACGCAGTATTTT. Amino acids: CASSVVGGRLTDTQYF.

Many counts were recorded for this clonotype. This rearrangement joins TRBV29-1 to TRBJ2-7; TRBD2 is a possible D gene (5 bases). Trimming removed 4 bases at V and 1 base at J, with 20 bases between. This CDR3 spans 16 amino acids. Germline V CDR1 and CDR2: SQVTM, ANQGSEA. CDR3: CSVVNPGRERSYEQYF. CDR3 bases: TGCAGCGTTGTCAACCCTGGAAGGGAGAGGTCCTACGAGCAGTACTTC.

The genes are TRBV5-4 and TRBJ2-1; 7 nucleotides match TRBD2. The CDR3 consists of 15 residues. The trim removed 1 base at V and 2 bases at J, leaving 3 bases unmatched. Germline lookup yields CDR1 SGHNT and CDR2 YYREEE (reference sequence). This chain's CDR3 is CASSLFGLAYNEQFF. DNA for the CDR3: TGTGCCAGCAGCTTGTTTGGACTAGCCTACAATGAGCAGTTCTTC.

This clonotype was counted many times. The J gene is TRBJ2-7, the V gene TRBV5-1; D remains ambiguous. The V gene's germline CDR1 is SGHRS and CDR2 YFSETQ. This CDR3 contains 15 residues. V lost 0 bases, J lost 0 bases, and 10 bases lay in between. The CDR3 sequence: CASSLDSHSSYEQYF. The CDR3 nucleotides read TGCGCCAGCAGCTTGGATTCACACAGCTCCTACGAGCAGTACTTC.

This clonotype was recorded at least ten times. This chain joins TRBV10-3 and TRBJ2-1; 8 bases fit TRBD2. This CDR3 is 14 amino acids long. V gave up 6 bases and J gave up 9 bases; unmatched junction bases: 10. Germline V gene sequence: CDR1 ENHRY, CDR2 SYGVKD. This CDR3 is CAISPGTRGSEQFF. The CDR3, as DNA: TGTGCCATCAGCCCCGGGACTAGAGGGAGTGAGCAGTTCTTC.

This clonotype was observed many times. V gene TRBV29-1 combines with J gene TRBJ2-5, with 7 bases that match TRBD1. V gave up 6 bases and J gave up 5 bases; unmatched junction bases: 6. Germline V gene data show CDR1 as SQVTM and CDR2 as ANQGSEA. CDR3 size: 12 residues. This CDR3 reads CSVDLQGETQYF. The CDR3 DNA is TGCAGCGTAGACTTACAGGGGGAGACCCAGTACTTC.

The chain couples TRBV4-2 to TRBJ2-7; 15 positions agree with TRBD2. Germline V gene data show CDR1 as LGHNA and CDR2 as YNFKEQ. Trimming took 0 bases from V and 0 from J; bases not matched to a gene: 6. The CDR3 length is 19 residues. CDR3 nucleotides: TGTGCCAGCAGCCAAGATTCGGGACTAGCGGGAGGCCGCTCCTACGAGCAGTACTTC. Protein: CASSQDSGLAGGRSYEQYF.

DNA of the CDR3: TGTGCCAGCAGCTACGGAGGACTTACACGAAGTGGCTACACCTTC. It specifies CASSYGGLTRSGYTF. V usage is TRBV12-3 or TRBV12-4 and J usage is TRBJ1-2; no clear D gene. V lost 6 bases, J lost 7 bases, and 21 bases lay in between. The CDR3 covers 15 residues.

The V and J genes are TRBV28 and TRBJ2-1; 8 bases map to TRBD1. V was pared by 6 bases and J by 3 bases, with 7 bases of the junction left unmatched. CDR3 size: 15 residues. Germline V lookup: CDR1 MDHEN, CDR2 SYDVKM. This chain's CDR3 is CASRSGQGFYNEQFF. The CDR3 DNA is TGTGCCAGCAGGTCCGGACAGGGATTCTACAATGAGCAGTTCTTC.

This clonotype was found once. This sequence joins TRBV7-3 and TRBJ2-2; 10 bases map to TRBD2. Germline values: CDR1 SGHTA, CDR2 FQGTGA. After removal of 5 bases from V and 4 bases from J, the junction contained 16 bases not matched to a gene. The CDR3 runs 19 residues. CDR3 in amino acids: CASSPLPVLAGAGTGELFF. The CDR3 DNA reads as TGTGCCAGCAGCCCCCTTCCGGTCCTAGCGGGAGCCGGCACCGGGGAGCTGTTTTTT.

This chain links TRBV12-3 or TRBV12-4 with TRBJ2-2; 9 positions match TRBD2. The CDR3 extends over 14 amino acids. The V segment lost 7 bases and the J segment 6 bases; nucleotides outside the gene matches: 6. The CDR3 nucleotides read TGTGCCAGCATCCTTAGCGGGAGTCCCGGGGAGCTGTTTTTT. This gives the protein CASILSGSPGELFF.